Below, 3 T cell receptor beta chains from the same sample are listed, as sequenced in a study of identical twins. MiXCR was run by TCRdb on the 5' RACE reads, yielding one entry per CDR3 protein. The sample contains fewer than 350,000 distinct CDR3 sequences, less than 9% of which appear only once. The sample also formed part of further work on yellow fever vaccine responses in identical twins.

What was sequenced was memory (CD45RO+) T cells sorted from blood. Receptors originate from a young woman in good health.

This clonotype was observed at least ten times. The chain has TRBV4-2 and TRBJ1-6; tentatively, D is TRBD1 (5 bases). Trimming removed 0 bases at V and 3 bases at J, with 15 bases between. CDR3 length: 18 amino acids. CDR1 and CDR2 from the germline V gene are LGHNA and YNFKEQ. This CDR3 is CASSQDGPGRNYNSPLHF. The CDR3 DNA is TGTGCCAGCAGCCAAGACGGCCCGGGACGGAACTATAATTCACCCCTCCACTTT.

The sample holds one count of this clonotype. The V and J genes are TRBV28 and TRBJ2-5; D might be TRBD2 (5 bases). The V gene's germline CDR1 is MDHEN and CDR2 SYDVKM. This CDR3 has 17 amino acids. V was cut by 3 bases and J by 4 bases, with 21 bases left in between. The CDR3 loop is CASSFHTQLGGSETQYF. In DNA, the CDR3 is TGTGCCAGCAGTTTCCACACCCAACTAGGCGGTTCAGAGACCCAGTACTTC.

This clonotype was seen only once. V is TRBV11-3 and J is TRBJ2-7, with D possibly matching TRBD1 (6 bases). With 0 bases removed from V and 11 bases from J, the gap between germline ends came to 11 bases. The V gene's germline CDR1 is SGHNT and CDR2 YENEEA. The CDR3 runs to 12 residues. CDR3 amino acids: CASSLETGWKYF. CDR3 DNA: TGTGCCAGCAGCTTAGAAACAGGGTGGAAGTACTTC. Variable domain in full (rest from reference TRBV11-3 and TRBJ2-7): EAGVVQSPRYKIIEKKQPVAFWCNPISGHNTLYWYLQNLGQGPELLIRYENEEAVDDSQLPKDRFSAERLKGVDSTLKIQPAELGDSAVYLCASSLETGWKYFGPGTRLTVT.